The present T cell receptor (beta chain) was sequenced within a study of siplizumab effects on memory and regulatory T cells. Turning to this clone: Its target is unknown.

Findings of the study overall: Versus 25% to 30% in controls, the mappable alloreactive CD4+ clones averaged about 74% Treg-derived with siplizumab.

The assay looked at 80,000 to 100,000 TCR templates in each sample. Some clones are missing from TCRdb's copy, which holds only in-frame ones; the method was immunoSEQ multiplex PCR. The top ten clones hold around 0.3% of a sample with roughly 92,000 clones, nearly 95% of them seen once. The specimen sequenced was non-Treg CD4+ T cells sorted from blood. This clonotype originated in a human donor in good health.

This CDR3 reads CASSIFRMGGTDTQYF. CDR3 DNA sequence: TGTGCCAGTAGTATTTTTCGGATGGGGGGCACAGATACGCAGTATTTT. V and J are TRBV19 and TRBJ2-3, with D perhaps given as TRBD1 or TRBD2 (5 bases each). In germline, CDR1 is LNHDA, CDR2 SQIVND (reference sequence). V was shortened by 3 bases and J by 1 base, with 14 bases between the two germline ends. CDR3 size: 16 residues.